The 14 T cell receptor beta chains below come from one sample, sequenced in a study of blood T cell repertoires in COVID-19. The repertoire was sequenced with immunoSEQ multiplex PCR; TCRdb's copy has only in-frame clones and lacks some. In the table there are 110,000 or so clones, about 85% of which are singletons. Sequencing input: peripheral blood. Receptors originate from a man aged 60-69 years with acute or convalescent COVID-19.

The chain links TRBV7-2 to TRBJ2-1; 11 bases are shared with TRBD2. The length of the CDR3 is 18 residues. Germline V gene data show CDR1 as SGHTA and CDR2 as FQGNSA. After removal of 1 base from V and 8 bases from J, the junction contained 13 bases not matched to a gene. CDR3 coding DNA: TGTGCCAGCAGCTTAGGTGGGATCGGACTAGCGGGTTTAGATGAGCAGTTCTTC. Translation: CASSLGGIGLAGLDEQFF.

V gene TRBV6-5 combines with J gene TRBJ2-7, with D hard to call. Germline V lookup: CDR1 MNHEY, CDR2 SVGAGI. The CDR3 sequence is 13 residues long. The ends were cut back, 7 bases at V and 0 bases at J, with 10 bases in the middle. As DNA, the CDR3 is TGTGCCAGCATGGGCAGTCCCTCCTACGAGCAGTACTTC. Translation: CASMGSPSYEQYF.

The chain carries TRBV9 and TRBJ2-7, with a tentative D call TRBD2 (5 bases). V was pared by 4 bases and J by 3 bases, with 11 bases between. The CDR3 length is 13 residues. Germline values: CDR1 SGDLS, CDR2 YYNGEE. This CDR3 reads CASSSLRDYEQYF. The CDR3 DNA follows: TGTGCCAGCAGCTCCCTGAGGGACTACGAGCAGTACTTC.

The chain combines TRBV24-1 with TRBJ1-2; TRBD1 matches at 8 bases. J gave up 8 bases and V 5 bases, and 9 bases lay outside the gene matches. The CDR3 has 14 residues. Germline loops: CDR1 KGHDR, CDR2 SFDVKD. The CDR3 protein is CATSAGDRGDGYTF. As DNA, the CDR3 is TGTGCCACCAGTGCCGGTGACAGGGGCGACGGCTACACCTTC.

This clone was found a few times. The rearrangement links TRBV28 to TRBJ2-7, with 8 bases identical to TRBD2. CDR1 and CDR2 (germline): MDHEN, SYDVKM. V lost 6 bases and J lost 2; bases outside the gene matches: 12. The CDR3 extends over 16 amino acids. The CDR3: CASSAGSGSPPYEQYF. The CDR3 bases are TGTGCCAGCAGCGCTGGAAGCGGGAGCCCTCCCTACGAGCAGTACTTC.

The chain has TRBV6-2 or TRBV6-3 and TRBJ2-7; a possible D gene is TRBD1 (6 bases). Germline V CDR1 and CDR2: MNHEY, SVGEGT. Trimming cost V 2 bases and J 4 bases, with 15 bases left between them. The CDR3 is 15 amino acids. This CDR3 is CASSYPLQGQYEQYF. The CDR3 DNA reads as TGTGCCAGCAGTTACCCGCTCCAGGGGCAGTACGAGCAGTACTTC.

The J gene is TRBJ2-7, the V gene TRBV5-5, with 7 nucleotides matching TRBD1. Per germline, CDR1 SGHKS and CDR2 YYEKEE (reference sequence). This CDR3 has 15 residues. The V segment lost 4 bases and the J segment 6 bases; nucleotides outside the gene matches: 13. The CDR3 coding sequence is TGTGCCAGCAGCCTCGATACAGGGGCATTGGGCGAGCAGTACTTC. It specifies CASSLDTGALGEQYF.

This rearrangement joins TRBV7-6 to TRBJ2-5; no clear D. Trimming shortened V by 5 bases and J by 3 bases, and 4 bases separated the two germline ends. Germline values: CDR1 SGHVS, CDR2 FNYEAQ. CDR3 length equals 11 residues. The CDR3 nucleotides are TGTGCCAGCAGCCCCAAAGAGACCCAGTACTTC. It yields the protein CASSPKETQYF.

This rearrangement joins TRBV7-2 to TRBJ2-1; D is unclear. Trimming cost V 7 bases and J 5 bases, with 12 bases left between them. The CDR3 spans 13 residues. Looked up from germline, CDR1 is SGHTA and CDR2 is FQGNSA. The CDR3 sequence is CASNRNQDNEQFF. Here the CDR3 DNA reads TGTGCCAGCAATCGGAACCAGGACAATGAGCAGTTCTTC.

The chain uses TRBV14 and TRBJ2-2, with TRBD2 matching over 9 bases. Germline CDR1 and CDR2: SGHDN and FVKESK. This CDR3 comprises 15 residues. The V segment lost 4 bases and the J segment 5 bases; nucleotides outside the gene matches: 5. CDR3 residues: CASSLSGSDTGELFF. The CDR3 region has the DNA TGTGCCAGCAGCCTTAGCGGGAGTGATACCGGGGAGCTGTTTTTT.

CDR3 residues: CASSFLAGGETQYF. DNA of the CDR3: TGTGCCAGCAGCTTTCTAGCGGGAGGTGAGACCCAGTACTTC. The V call is TRBV7-2, the J call TRBJ2-5, with TRBD2 matching 11 bases. The CDR3 length is 14 residues. V lost 3 bases to trimming and J lost 5 bases; unmatched junction nucleotides: 2. The germline gives CDR1 SGHTA, CDR2 FQGNSA.

V is TRBV28 and J is TRBJ1-3; D not certain. V shed 7 bases and J shed 0 bases, with 10 bases lying between them. This CDR3 has 14 residues. CDR1 MDHEN and CDR2 SYDVKM come from the germline V gene. The CDR3 sequence: CASIPSGSGNTIYF. CDR3 bases: TGTGCCAGCATACCTTCCGGCTCTGGAAACACCATATATTTT.

The rearrangement links TRBV7-9 to TRBJ1-1; perhaps TRBD1 as D (5 bases). V gave up 4 bases and J gave up 2 bases, with 14 bases separating them. CDR1 and CDR2 from the germline V gene are SEHNR and FQNEAQ (reference sequence). The CDR3 totals 15 residues. The CDR3 DNA reads as TGTGCCAGCAGCTCGATCGGGGGAGCTAACACTGAAGCTTTCTTT. Its translation is CASSSIGGANTEAFF. The variable domain in full, completed from reference TRBV7-9 and TRBJ1-1, reads DTGVSQNPRHKITKRGQNVTFRCDPISEHNRLYWYRQTLGQGPEFLTYFQNEAQLEKSRLLSDRFSAERPKGSFSTLEIQRTEQGDSAMYLCASSSIGGANTEAFFGQGTRLTVV.

This clone has only one observation. The chain carries TRBV29-1 and TRBJ1-3; perhaps TRBD1 as D (6 bases). The CDR3 sequence is 13 residues long. V was clipped by 7 bases and J by 8 bases, with 18 bases between them. The V gene's germline CDR1 is SQVTM and CDR2 ANQGSEA. For the CDR3, the DNA is TGCAGCGGTACAGGGTATGACGAACACACCATATATTTT. It codes for CSGTGYDEHTIYF.